The 5 T cell receptor beta chains listed next were all sequenced from one sample in a study of response to subunit inactivated influenza vaccine. TCRdb recomputed calls from the RT-PCR reads with MiXCR, one row per CDR3 protein. The sample records over 400,000 distinct CDR3 sequences, 10% to 15% being singletons. The material was PBMCs from blood, obtained 40 to 50 days after vaccination. The receptors here all came from a man in his forties or fifties who received an inactivated influenza vaccine.

The chain uses TRBV7-8 and TRBJ1-2, with TRBD1 matching 7 bases. CDR3 length: 14 amino acids. V lost 5 bases, J lost 6 bases, and 9 bases stayed unmatched. Germline V gives CDR1 SGHVS, CDR2 FQNEAQ. CDR3 protein: CASSLDRAGDGYTF. As DNA, the CDR3 is TGTGCCAGCAGCCTTGACAGGGCTGGGGATGGCTACACCTTC. The complete variable domain, with remaining parts taken from reference TRBV7-8 and TRBJ1-2, reads GAGVSQSPRYKVAKRGQDVALRCDPISGHVSLFWYQQALGQGPEFLTYFQNEAQLDKSGLPSDRFFAERPEGSVSTLKIQRTQQEDSAVYLCASSLDRAGDGYTFGSGTRLTVV.

This clonotype was counted between two and nine times. The chain joins TRBV28 to TRBJ2-5; no definite D call. V was cut by 4 bases and J by 5 bases, with 14 bases left in between. CDR1 and CDR2 from the germline V gene are MDHEN and SYDVKM. This CDR3 region has 14 residues. CDR3 loop: CASSSPMGSETQYF. The CDR3 DNA follows: TGTGCCAGCAGTTCCCCGATGGGCTCCGAGACCCAGTACTTC.

This clonotype was picked up many times. The V gene is TRBV7-2, the J gene TRBJ1-5; the D is unclear. V lost 1 base to trimming and J lost 0 bases, with 4 bases between them. Germline CDR1 and CDR2: SGHTA and FQGNSA. The CDR3 has 14 amino acids. DNA for the CDR3: TGTGCCAGCAGCTTAGGGTTTAGCAATCAGCCCCAGCATTTT. Amino acids: CASSLGFSNQPQHF.

CDR3 sequence reads: CASSLLAQVGELFF. The CDR3 bases are TGTGCCAGCAGTTTGCTGGCCCAAGTCGGGGAGCTGTTTTTT. The chain recombines TRBV28 with TRBJ2-2; D is unclear. The CDR3 has 14 residues. V shed 3 bases and J shed 7 bases, with 12 bases lying between them. Germline V gives CDR1 MDHEN, CDR2 SYDVKM.

This clonotype was seen at least ten times. V and J are TRBV12-3 or TRBV12-4 and TRBJ1-1, with D perhaps TRBD1 (6 bases). The CDR3 sequence is 14 residues long. Trimming removed 1 base from V and 5 bases from J, with 11 bases in between. CDR3 nucleotides: TGTGCCAGCAGTTTAGGGTCGGGGGCTACTGAAGCTTTCTTT. It is translated as CASSLGSGATEAFF.